These 29 T cell receptor beta chains originate from one sample sequenced in a study of siplizumab effects on memory and regulatory T cells. The table came from immunoSEQ multiplex PCR; TCRdb's copy has only in-frame clones and leaves some out. Counted here are some 90,000 clones, 80% to 90% occurring once; the ten biggest clones make up roughly 15%. Sequencing was performed on CD4+ T cells sorted from blood. Receptors originate from a human donor in good health.

The J gene is TRBJ1-5, the V gene TRBV7-9; TRBD1 matches at 7 bases. V lost 5 bases, J lost 6 bases, and 7 bases stayed unmatched. Germline assignment: CDR1 SEHNR and CDR2 FQNEAQ (reference sequence). The CDR3 has 14 residues. The CDR3 here is CASSRDRVSQPQHF. The CDR3 DNA reads TGTGCCAGCAGCAGAGACAGGGTTAGTCAGCCCCAGCATTTT.

The CDR3 DNA is TGTGCCAGTAGTCGGAAGGGGACAGGAGGTTCGTACGCCGGGGAGCTGTTTTTT. It is translated as CASSRKGTGGSYAGELFF. The chain is built from TRBV19 and TRBJ2-2, with 8 bases lining up with TRBD1. J lost 6 bases, V lost 5 bases, and 17 bases had no gene match. Germline loops: CDR1 LNHDA, CDR2 SQIVND (reference sequence). There are 18 residues in the CDR3. The entire variable domain, with the rest obtained from reference TRBV19 and TRBJ2-2, is as follows: DGGITQSPKYLFRKEGQNVTLSCEQNLNHDAMYWYRQDPGQGLRLIYYSQIVNDFQKGDIAEGYSVSREKKESFPLTVTSAQKNPTAFYLCASSRKGTGGSYAGELFFGEGSRLTVL.

This chain links TRBV7-8 with TRBJ1-1; D might be TRBD1 (5 bases). The CDR3 runs 15 residues. Per germline, CDR1 SGHVS and CDR2 FQNEAQ. Between the trimmed V and J ends, which lost 6 bases and 1 base, there was a span of 15 bases. In DNA form, the CDR3 reads TGTGCCAGCAGTCAAGGAAGGGGACCGAACACTGAAGCTTTCTTT. This translates into CASSQGRGPNTEAFF.

This rearrangement joins TRBV11-2 to TRBJ1-4; 10 nucleotides agree with TRBD1. The trim removed 5 bases at V and 10 bases at J, leaving 16 bases unmatched. This CDR3 has 17 residues. Germline CDR1 and CDR2: SGHAT and FQNNGV. The CDR3 region is CASSPLHLDRGQAKLFF. For the CDR3, the DNA is TGTGCCAGCAGCCCACTCCACTTAGACAGGGGGCAGGCAAAACTGTTTTTT.

The chain is built from TRBV5-6 and TRBJ1-2; perhaps TRBD1 as D (5 bases). Trimming took off 0 bases at V and 6 bases at J, with 15 bases between the two ends. CDR3 size: 15 residues. CDR1 and CDR2 (germline): SGHDT, YYEEEE. CDR3 sequence (DNA): TGTGCCAGCAGCTTGGGGATCCCCGGGACTCATGGCTACACCTTC. Amino acids: CASSLGIPGTHGYTF.

This chain uses TRBV18 with TRBJ1-1; D is unclear. The CDR3 length is 15 residues. The germline V gene has CDR1 KGHSH and CDR2 LQKENI. V dropped 4 bases and J dropped 0 bases, with 12 bases sitting between them. The CDR3 DNA sequence: TGTGCCAGCTCACTCCAAGGGATCATGAACACTGAAGCTTTCTTT. Amino acid sequence: CASSLQGIMNTEAFF.

The chain links TRBV29-1 to TRBJ1-1; tentatively, D is TRBD1 (5 bases). This CDR3 region has 13 residues. The germline V gene encodes CDR1 SQVTM and CDR2 ANQGSEA. V gave up 5 bases and J gave up 4 bases, with 14 bases separating them. CDR3 loop: CSVRSPGPTEAFF. In DNA, the CDR3 is TGCAGCGTTAGGAGTCCAGGGCCCACTGAAGCTTTCTTT.

V usage is TRBV4-3 and J usage is TRBJ2-7, with D perhaps matching TRBD2 (6 bases). V lost 0 bases, J lost 6 bases, and 15 bases lay in between. The CDR3 spans 15 residues. Germline lookup yields CDR1 LGHNA and CDR2 YSLEER. CDR3: CASSQDSAGLREQYF. The CDR3 DNA sequence: TGCGCCAGCAGCCAAGATTCGGCGGGACTGCGCGAGCAGTACTTC.

The chain recombines TRBV6-5 with TRBJ1-2, with a tentative D call TRBD1 (5 bases). Germline V gives CDR1 MNHEY, CDR2 SVGAGI. V was trimmed by 6 bases and J by 2 bases, leaving 13 bases between them. The CDR3 length is 14 residues. The chain's CDR3 is CASRLRGGNYGYTF. CDR3 DNA: TGTGCCAGCAGACTGCGCGGGGGGAACTATGGCTACACCTTC.

The chain uses TRBV28 and TRBJ1-2, with TRBD1 identical over 7 bases. This CDR3 spans 19 amino acids. V dropped 0 bases and J dropped 5; count of bases not matched to a gene: 18. Looked up from germline, CDR1 is MDHEN and CDR2 is SYDVKM. CDR3 nucleotides: TGTGCCAGCAGTTTATGGCGACAGGGTAGGGTCGGCTATGGATATGGCTACACCTTC. This gives the protein CASSLWRQGRVGYGYGYTF.

The V and J genes are TRBV19 and TRBJ2-1, with 10 nucleotides matching TRBD1. The junction had 7 bases not matched to a gene; V was cut back by 4 bases and J by 7 bases. Germline V gene sequence: CDR1 LNHDA, CDR2 SQIVND (reference sequence). CDR3 length: 15 residues. CDR3 nucleotide sequence: TGTGCCAGTAGTAGGGACAGGGGTAACGGGAATGAGCAGTTCTTC. Protein product: CASSRDRGNGNEQFF.

This chain connects TRBV28 to TRBJ1-6; D is uncertain. The V end was cut by 6 bases, the J end by 9 bases, with 15 bases between. This CDR3 comprises 14 residues. CDR1 and CDR2 from the germline V gene are MDHEN and SYDVKM. In DNA, the CDR3 is TGTGCCAGCAGCCTCCGGGCCAGAAGTTCACCCCTCCACTTT. It translates to CASSLRARSSPLHF. The entire variable domain, with the rest obtained from reference TRBV28 and TRBJ1-6, is as follows: DVKVTQSSRYLVKRTGEKVFLECVQDMDHENMFWYRQDPGLGLRLIYFSYDVKMKEKGDIPEGYSVSREKKERFSLILESASTNQTSMYLCASSLRARSSPLHFGNGTRLTVT.

Note on this clone: Sequence at one end of the junction differs from germline and may be a read error. This sequence joins TRBV18 and TRBJ2-7; no clear D gene. CDR3 length: 13 amino acids. Germline CDR1 is KGHSH and CDR2 is LQKENI. CDR3 sequence reads: CASSPPHNDEQYF. For the CDR3, the DNA is TGTGCCAGCTCCCCACCCCATAATGACGAGCAGTACTTC.

The chain combines TRBV20-1 with TRBJ2-1; no clear D. Germline lookup yields CDR1 DFQATT and CDR2 SNEGSKA (reference sequence). CDR3 length: 11 amino acids. Trimming took 3 bases from V and 10 from J, leaving 10 bases between them. The CDR3 here is CSASPDWEQFF. The DNA for the CDR3 is TGCAGTGCTAGTCCCGACTGGGAGCAGTTCTTC.

The V call is TRBV28, the J call TRBJ1-5, with D perhaps TRBD1 (5 bases). CDR3 length: 14 amino acids. Germline assignment: CDR1 MDHEN and CDR2 SYDVKM. The V end lost 6 bases, the J end lost 3 bases, and 12 bases lay between the germline ends. CDR3: CASSLQDNNQPQHF. The CDR3 bases are TGTGCCAGCAGCCTTCAGGACAACAATCAGCCCCAGCATTTT.

The chain combines TRBV5-5 with TRBJ1-2; weak D call: TRBD1 (5 bases). Trimming took off 0 bases at V and 3 bases at J, with 12 bases between the two ends. Per the germline V gene, CDR1 is SGHKS and CDR2 is YYEKEE (reference sequence). The CDR3 is 15 residues long. CDR3 region: CASSLGGSTDYGYTF. For the CDR3, the DNA is TGTGCCAGCAGCTTGGGGGGGTCGACAGACTATGGCTACACCTTC.

The V and J genes are TRBV18 and TRBJ1-5, with D unresolved. Per germline, CDR1 KGHSH and CDR2 LQKENI. This CDR3 contains 13 residues. V was trimmed by 6 bases and J by 3 bases, leaving 9 bases between them. The CDR3 DNA follows: TGTGCCAGCTCCAACAGCTTCAATCAGCCCCAGCATTTT. It yields the protein CASSNSFNQPQHF.

Here the CDR3 DNA reads TGCGCCAGCAGCTTGGCACAGGGGGCATACGCTTTCTTT. It is translated as CASSLAQGAYAFF. The V and J genes are TRBV5-1 and TRBJ1-1; 9 nucleotides agree with TRBD1. The junction had 5 bases not matched to a gene; V was cut back by 0 bases and J by 11 bases. Germline V CDR1 and CDR2: SGHRS, YFSETQ. This CDR3 has 13 residues.

V usage is TRBV5-1 and J usage is TRBJ2-3, with D unclear. Germline loops: CDR1 SGHRS, CDR2 YFSETQ. This CDR3 is built from 13 residues. V lost 4 bases to trimming and J lost 3 bases, with 9 bases between them. The CDR3 reads CASSPQETDTQYF. CDR3 sequence (DNA): TGCGCCAGCAGCCCCCAAGAAACAGATACGCAGTATTTT.

The chain combines TRBV7-9 with TRBJ2-4; D might be TRBD2 (5 bases). The CDR3 extends over 16 amino acids. Germline CDR1 SEHNR, CDR2 FQNEAQ (reference sequence). Deletions cut 2 bases from V and 5 bases from J, with 16 bases between. In DNA, the CDR3 is TGTGCCAGCAGCTTACGGGGAATCCCCCGCGAAAACATTCAGTACTTC. Its protein is CASSLRGIPRENIQYF.

The chain joins TRBV7-2 to TRBJ1-2; D is unresolved. The V gene lost 2 bases and the J gene lost 0 bases, with 7 bases spanning the gap. Germline V gene data show CDR1 as SGHTA and CDR2 as FQGNSA. This CDR3 region has 14 residues. Here the CDR3 DNA reads TGTGCCAGCAGCTTAAACAGAGCTAACTATGGCTACACCTTC. This sequence encodes CASSLNRANYGYTF.

This clone was found once. This chain links TRBV5-6 with TRBJ2-7, with no clear D. Looked up from germline, CDR1 is SGHDT and CDR2 is YYEEEE. The CDR3 has 13 residues. Trimming removed 0 bases from V and 0 bases from J, with 4 bases in between. The DNA of the CDR3 is TGTGCCAGCAGCTTGGTCAGCTCCTACGAGCAGTACTTC. Its protein is CASSLVSSYEQYF.

The CDR3 spells CASSYRQGSVEQYF. The DNA for the CDR3 is TGTGCCAGCAGTTACAGGCAGGGTTCTGTCGAGCAGTACTTC. The chain joins TRBV6-6 to TRBJ2-7; TRBD1 is a possible D gene (5 bases). The CDR3 extends over 14 amino acids. V was trimmed by 2 bases and J by 6 bases, leaving 14 bases between them. Germline V CDR1 and CDR2: MNHNY, SVGAGI (reference sequence).

The chain employs TRBV11-3 and TRBJ2-7, with D perhaps TRBD2 (6 bases). The germline V gene encodes CDR1 SGHNT and CDR2 YENEEA. V was cut by 4 bases and J by 6 bases, with 25 bases left in between. CDR3 length equals 17 residues. The CDR3 sequence is CASSSRPVGLRWGEQYF. The CDR3 nucleotides read TGTGCCAGCAGCTCACGCCCGGTAGGACTAAGATGGGGCGAGCAGTACTTC.

V gene TRBV18 combines with J gene TRBJ2-6; TRBD1 matches 9 bases. This CDR3 has 15 amino acids. V was pared by 6 bases and J by 4 bases, with 4 bases of the junction left unmatched. Germline loops: CDR1 KGHSH, CDR2 LQKENI. CDR3 residues: CASSHRGRGANVLTF. The CDR3 nucleotides read TGTGCCAGCTCCCACAGGGGGCGCGGGGCCAACGTCCTGACTTTC.

The chain links TRBV5-6 to TRBJ2-5; no firm D call. CDR1 and CDR2 (germline): SGHDT, YYEEEE. The V end was cut by 1 base, the J end by 5 bases, with 9 bases between. This CDR3 has 13 amino acids. DNA for the CDR3: TGTGCCAGCAGCTTGTACCCGCGGGAGACCCAGTACTTC. Translation: CASSLYPRETQYF.

This sequence joins TRBV19 and TRBJ2-7; D call uncertain. The V gene lost 2 bases and the J gene lost 0 bases, with 8 bases spanning the gap. This CDR3 comprises 14 residues. Germline V lookup: CDR1 LNHDA, CDR2 SQIVND (reference sequence). As DNA, the CDR3 is TGTGCCAGTAGTATACGGTCAGACTCCTACGAGCAGTACTTC. Translating it yields CASSIRSDSYEQYF.

The chain carries TRBV19 and TRBJ1-3; the D gene is possibly TRBD1 (6 bases). The CDR3 length is 16 residues. The V gene's germline CDR1 is LNHDA and CDR2 SQIVND (reference sequence). Trimming pared 3 bases from V and 0 bases from J, leaving 12 bases between. The CDR3 loop is CASSIAGHRSGNTIYF. DNA of the CDR3: TGTGCCAGTAGTATCGCGGGACATCGCTCTGGAAACACCATATATTTT.

The gene calls are TRBV29-1 and TRBJ1-2; no clear D gene. CDR1 and CDR2 (germline): SQVTM, ANQGSEA. The CDR3 totals 10 residues. V was cut by 7 bases and J by 6 bases, with 9 bases left in between. The CDR3 loop is CSAYSDGYTF. The CDR3 DNA reads TGCAGCGCTTACAGCGATGGCTACACCTTC.